This TCR beta chain originates from a study of T cells in Graves' hyperthyroidism and ophthalmopathy. This clonotype was seen only a few times. From germline, CDR1 is SNHLY and CDR2 FYNNEI. The V segment lost 7 bases and the J segment 4 bases; nucleotides outside the gene matches: 3. The CDR3 spans 13 residues. The source material, RNA transcripts, was used to amplify TCR beta CDR3 regions. The study used the HTBI primer set for a first-round RT-PCR of the TCR CDR3. TCRdb itself ran the multiplex PCR reads through MiXCR, one entry per CDR3 protein. The table has 500,000 to 650,000 distinct CDR3 sequences, around 20% seen once. The study excluded patients with uncontrolled infection, other autoimmune disease, pregnancy or lactation.

V gene TRBV2 combines with J gene TRBJ1-5; 8 positions agree with TRBD1. The receptor comes from a man aged 35-49 years with Graves' ophthalmopathy. The sequenced sample was blood. CDR3 protein: CASTGGLNQPQHF. The CDR3 DNA reads TGTGCCAGCACAGGGGGCCTTAATCAGCCCCAGCATTTT.